Following are 30 T cell receptor beta chains from one sample sequenced in a study of blood T cell repertoires in COVID-19. Assay used: immunoSEQ multiplex PCR; TCRdb lists only in-frame clones, some missing. The sample consists of under 250,000 clones, about 80% of them appearing once. Material: PBMCs or T cells enriched from blood (not recorded which). The receptors come from a woman in her thirties or forties with acute COVID-19.

This clone was counted a single time. This chain uses TRBV6-5 with TRBJ2-2; possibly TRBD2 for D (6 bases). V was trimmed by 7 bases and J by 7 bases, leaving 10 bases between them. The germline gives CDR1 MNHEY, CDR2 SVGAGI. CDR3 size: 12 residues. CDR3 coding DNA: TGTGCCAGCACACTCGGGGGCGGGGAGCTGTTTTTT. Protein: CASTLGGGELFF.

The chain joins TRBV27 to TRBJ2-7; no clear D gene. Germline V gives CDR1 MNHEY, CDR2 SMNVEV (reference sequence). Trimming removed 9 bases at V and 2 bases at J, with 14 bases between. The CDR3 covers 13 residues. The CDR3 sequence: CASSERRPYEQYF. In DNA, the CDR3 is TGTGCCAGTTCAGAGCGAAGGCCCTACGAGCAGTACTTC.

The rearrangement links TRBV10-3 to TRBJ1-4, with no clear D. V was pared by 5 bases and J by 0 bases, with 7 bases between. CDR1 is ENHRY, CDR2 SYGVKD, per germline. The CDR3 loop spans 14 amino acids. The CDR3: CAISFAATNEKLFF. The CDR3 bases are TGTGCCATCAGTTTCGCGGCAACTAATGAAAAACTGTTTTTT.

This clone was counted once. The chain recombines TRBV6-5 with TRBJ2-2; TRBD2 matches 7 bases. CDR1 is MNHEY, CDR2 SVGAGI, per germline. Trimming removed 2 bases from V and 1 base from J; junction bases left unmatched: 4. This CDR3 is 16 amino acids long. CDR3 in amino acids: CASSYLGGKNTGELFF. CDR3 in DNA: TGTGCCAGCAGTTACCTGGGGGGGAAGAACACCGGGGAGCTGTTTTTT.

V usage is TRBV2 and J usage is TRBJ1-6, with a possible D match to TRBD1 (6 bases). CDR1 is SNHLY and CDR2 is FYNNEI in the germline V gene. Trimming cost V 5 bases and J 5 bases, with 10 bases left between them. The CDR3 is 14 residues long. CDR3 sequence: CASSQGFDNSPLHF. The CDR3 DNA follows: TGTGCCAGCAGTCAGGGGTTCGATAATTCACCCCTCCACTTT. Looking up the rest from reference TRBV2 and TRBJ1-6 gives the full variable domain: EPEVTQTPSHQVTQMGQEVILRCVPISNHLYFYWYRQILGQKVEFLVSFYNNEISEKSEIFDDQFSVERPDGSNFTLKIRSTKLEDSAMYFCASSQGFDNSPLHFGNGTRLTVT.

The DNA for the CDR3 is TGTGCCAGCAGCTCCCCACAGGGGGCGCGAGGCTATGGCTACACCTTC. It is translated as CASSSPQGARGYGYTF. This sequence joins TRBV5-4 and TRBJ1-2; 9 nucleotides line up with TRBD1. Germline CDR1 reads SGHNT; CDR2 reads YYREEE (reference sequence). V was clipped by 3 bases and J by 4 bases; unmatched bases: 10. CDR3 size: 16 residues.

This clone is a singleton in its sample. The chain couples TRBV5-6 to TRBJ1-2, with 9 bases aligning to TRBD1. Trimming cost V 4 bases and J 11 bases; bases outside gene matches: 9. CDR1 is SGHDT, CDR2 YYEEEE, per germline. This CDR3 is 13 amino acids long. CDR3 sequence reads: CASSRRDRAGYTF. The CDR3 nucleotides are TGTGCCAGCAGCCGCCGGGACAGGGCAGGATACACCTTC.

V gene TRBV6-2 or TRBV6-3 combines with J gene TRBJ2-7, with a possible D match to TRBD1 (6 bases). This CDR3 region has 14 residues. V was shortened by 3 bases and J by 3 bases, with 12 bases between the two germline ends. Germline V CDR1 and CDR2: MNHEY, SVGEGT. CDR3 protein: CASSYQQGGYEQYF. The CDR3 DNA sequence: TGTGCCAGCAGTTATCAACAGGGCGGCTACGAGCAGTACTTC.

The chain joins TRBV11-3 to TRBJ1-1; D uncertain. V gave up 1 base and J gave up 5 bases, with 8 bases separating them. The CDR3 spans 13 residues. The germline gives CDR1 SGHNT, CDR2 YENEEA. As DNA, the CDR3 is TGTGCCAGCAGCTTAGGCCCGGGGACTGAAGCTTTCTTT. Translated: CASSLGPGTEAFF.

The chain joins TRBV10-3 to TRBJ1-6; TRBD1 is a possible D gene (5 bases). Germline V gene sequence: CDR1 ENHRY, CDR2 SYGVKD. The germline V and J ends were trimmed by 5 bases and 7 bases, with 9 bases remaining between them. This CDR3 is 13 amino acids long. Here the CDR3 reads CAISYGGNSPLHF. Written as DNA, the CDR3 is TGTGCCATCAGTTATGGGGGGAATTCACCCCTCCACTTT.

The chain joins TRBV19 to TRBJ2-1, with 8 positions matching TRBD2. V gave up 0 bases and J gave up 3 bases; unmatched junction bases: 4. The germline gives CDR1 LNHDA, CDR2 SQIVND (reference sequence). There are 16 residues in the CDR3. The CDR3 nucleotides are TGTGCCAGTAGTATAGAGGCTGGGACTAGCTACAATGAGCAGTTCTTC. Its protein is CASSIEAGTSYNEQFF.

DNA of the CDR3: TGTGCCAGCAGCCCGGGAGGGGGGTGGGATGAAAAACTGTTTTTT. As protein: CASSPGGGWDEKLFF. The gene calls are TRBV9 and TRBJ1-4; weak D call: TRBD1 (6 bases). The germline V gene has CDR1 SGDLS and CDR2 YYNGEE. V shed 4 bases and J shed 6 bases, with 16 bases lying between them. The CDR3 contains 15 residues. The whole variable domain, filled in from reference TRBV9 and TRBJ1-4, reads DSGVTQTPKHLITATGQRVTLRCSPRSGDLSVYWYQQSLDQGLQFLIQYYNGEERAKGNILERFSAQQFPDLHSELNLSSLELGDSALYFCASSPGGGWDEKLFFGSGTQLSVL.

This clone came up once. The chain joins TRBV30 to TRBJ2-4; D ambiguous. Trimming removed 3 bases at V and 0 bases at J, with 6 bases between. Germline CDR1 reads GTSNPN; CDR2 reads SVGIG (reference sequence). This CDR3 region has 13 residues. The CDR3 here is CAWSRLAKNIQYF. The CDR3 DNA reads as TGTGCCTGGAGCAGGCTAGCCAAAAACATTCAGTACTTC.

The chain uses TRBV18 and TRBJ2-2, with 7 bases lining up with TRBD1. The J segment lost 3 bases and the V segment lost 3 bases, leaving 4 bases of the junction unmatched. The CDR3 sequence is 15 residues long. The germline CDR1 and CDR2 sequences are KGHSH and LQKENI. The chain's CDR3 is CASSPGTAYTGELFF. The CDR3, as DNA: TGTGCCAGCTCACCCGGGACAGCTTACACCGGGGAGCTGTTTTTT.

The rearrangement uses TRBV11-2 and TRBJ1-6, with D hard to call. The CDR3 runs to 20 residues. The V end was cut by 0 bases, the J end by 0 bases, with 18 bases between. CDR1 and CDR2 (germline): SGHAT, FQNNGV. In DNA form, the CDR3 reads TGTGCCAGCAGCTTAGATGGGGAGGCCTCAAGGAGCTCCTATAATTCACCCCTCCACTTT. It is translated as CASSLDGEASRSSYNSPLHF.

This sequence joins TRBV7-9 and TRBJ1-4; no firm D call. Germline assignment: CDR1 SEHNR and CDR2 FQNEAQ (reference sequence). The V end lost 3 bases, the J end lost 3 bases, and 8 bases lay between the germline ends. CDR3 length equals 14 residues. In DNA form, the CDR3 reads TGTGCCAGCAGCTTGGGAGCCTCTAATGAAAAACTGTTTTTT. This gives the protein CASSLGASNEKLFF.

V is TRBV5-1 and J is TRBJ2-7; 7 nucleotides agree with TRBD2. Germline-derived CDR1 and CDR2 are SGHRS and YFSETQ. CDR3 length: 15 amino acids. J lost 3 bases, V lost 2 bases, and 8 bases had no gene match. CDR3 loop: CASSLAGSRFYEQYF. The CDR3, as DNA: TGCGCCAGCAGCTTAGCGGGATCGCGATTCTACGAGCAGTACTTC.

The chain is built from TRBV19 and TRBJ2-5; 9 nucleotides agree with TRBD1. The CDR3 extends over 15 amino acids. CDR1 is LNHDA, CDR2 SQIVND, per germline (reference sequence). The ends lost 5 bases at V and 5 bases at J; junction bases unmatched: 9. CDR3 sequence reads: CASSSRQGVGETQYF. CDR3 nucleotide sequence: TGTGCCAGTAGTTCCAGACAGGGGGTAGGCGAGACCCAGTACTTC.

The chain is built from TRBV30 and TRBJ1-2; D unresolved. Germline assignment: CDR1 GTSNPN and CDR2 SVGIG (reference sequence). CDR3 length: 14 amino acids. Trimming stripped 0 bases from V and 4 bases from J, with 12 bases between. CDR3 coding DNA: TGTGCCTGGAGTGTACTTCGGGGATCCTATGGCTACACCTTC. Protein product: CAWSVLRGSYGYTF.

The chain uses TRBV11-2 and TRBJ1-5, with 7 nucleotides matching TRBD1. Trimming at V came to 0 bases and at J to 9 bases, leaving 2 bases not matched to a gene. This CDR3 contains 13 residues. Germline V gene data show CDR1 as SGHAT and CDR2 as FQNNGV. CDR3 bases: TGTGCCAGCAGCTTAGAAGGGGGCGGGCCCCAGCATTTT. Its protein is CASSLEGGGPQHF. The full variable domain, with the rest looked up from reference TRBV11-2 and TRBJ1-5, is EAGVAQSPRYKIIEKRQSVAFWCNPISGHATLYWYQQILGQGPKLLIQFQNNGVVDDSQLPKDRFSAERLKGVDSTLKIQPAKLEDSAVYLCASSLEGGGPQHFGDGTRLSIL.

The rearrangement joins TRBV30 to TRBJ2-7, with D tentatively TRBD2 (7 bases). This CDR3 has 15 amino acids. V was shortened by 2 bases and J by 7 bases, with 21 bases between the two germline ends. Germline CDR1 is GTSNPN and CDR2 is SVGIG (reference sequence). The CDR3 loop reads CAWSNSGGARGEQYF. CDR3 in DNA: TGTGCCTGGAGTAACTCGGGGGGCGCACGGGGGGAGCAGTACTTC.

The chain has TRBV20-1 and TRBJ2-1, with D possibly matching TRBD2 (5 bases). Germline CDR1 reads DFQATT; CDR2 reads SNEGSKA (reference sequence). Trimming cost V 3 bases and J 9 bases, with 15 bases left between them. CDR3 length: 13 amino acids. CDR3 sequence: CSASPDSRREQFF. For the CDR3, the DNA is TGCAGTGCTAGTCCGGACTCAAGGCGTGAGCAGTTCTTC.

The V call is TRBV14, the J call TRBJ2-6; perhaps TRBD1 as D (6 bases). The germline gives CDR1 SGHDN, CDR2 FVKESK. This CDR3 region has 18 residues. With 6 bases removed from V and 4 bases from J, the gap between germline ends came to 22 bases. CDR3 loop: CASSTARDTITGANVLTF. The CDR3 DNA reads as TGTGCCAGCAGTACCGCGAGGGACACCATCACCGGGGCCAACGTCCTGACTTTC.

This sequence joins TRBV7-9 and TRBJ1-1; 9 positions match TRBD1. The CDR3 runs 15 residues. V shed 5 bases and J 5 bases; nucleotides not matched to a gene: 9. Germline CDR1 SEHNR, CDR2 FQNEAQ (reference sequence). Here the CDR3 reads CASSLGQGRGTEAFF. The DNA for the CDR3 is TGTGCCAGCAGCCTCGGACAGGGGAGAGGAACTGAAGCTTTCTTT.

The sample holds many counts of this clone. This chain connects TRBV2 to TRBJ1-3; no definite D call. V was pared by 7 bases and J by 2 bases, with 12 bases between. Germline values: CDR1 SNHLY, CDR2 FYNNEI. There are 14 residues in the CDR3. CDR3 bases: TGTGCCAGCACTACGTTGGGAGCTGGAAACACCATATATTTT. Translating gives CASTTLGAGNTIYF.

V is TRBV19 and J is TRBJ1-2; D is unresolved. CDR3 length: 14 residues. Germline values: CDR1 LNHDA, CDR2 SQIVND (reference sequence). V was shortened by 2 bases and J by 7 bases, with 14 bases between the two germline ends. The CDR3 DNA is TGTGCCAGTAGTATAATCGGGAGTGGAGGTGGCTACACCTTC. It encodes CASSIIGSGGGYTF.

The J gene is TRBJ1-3, the V gene TRBV27; D unclear. Germline loops: CDR1 MNHEY, CDR2 SMNVEV (reference sequence). The V end lost 5 bases, the J end lost 0 bases, and 14 bases lay between the germline ends. The CDR3 has 16 amino acids. The DNA of the CDR3 is TGTGCCAGCAGTCCTCATACTTACAGCTCTGGAAACACCATATATTTT. It encodes CASSPHTYSSGNTIYF.

This chain connects TRBV7-9 to TRBJ1-1; D is unresolved. The CDR3 spans 17 residues. Per the germline V gene, CDR1 is SEHNR and CDR2 is FQNEAQ (reference sequence). V dropped 5 bases and J dropped 3 bases, with 22 bases sitting between them. The CDR3 DNA is TGTGCCAGCAGCGCCCCCAGTGGAGTAAGCACGTACACTGAAGCTTTCTTT. Translated: CASSAPSGVSTYTEAFF.

J is TRBJ2-3 and V is TRBV6-1; D is possibly TRBD2 (5 bases). In germline, CDR1 is MNHNS, CDR2 SASEGT. V lost 1 base and J lost 4, with 15 bases in between. CDR3 length: 16 residues. The CDR3 protein is CASSEGTRARSDTQYF. CDR3 coding DNA: TGTGCCAGCAGTGAAGGGACGAGGGCGCGGTCAGATACGCAGTATTTT.

The chain has TRBV10-3 and TRBJ1-2; unclear D gene. This CDR3 contains 17 residues. With 4 bases removed from V and 4 bases from J, the gap between germline ends came to 22 bases. Germline CDR1 reads ENHRY; CDR2 reads SYGVKD. The CDR3 DNA is TGTGCCATCAGTGCCTTAGTTGGCGGAGGATTGGGCTATGGCTACACCTTC. This gives the protein CAISALVGGGLGYGYTF.